This record looks at one TCR beta chain sequence and its context. Employing constant-segment primers, 5'RACE generated TCR alpha and TCR beta cDNA libraries bearing sample barcodes and UMIs. TCRdb re-analysed the 5' RACE reads in MiXCR, keeping a single row per CDR3 protein. Of approximately 480,000 distinct CDR3 sequences listed, 15% to 20% are singletons. The sample originates from a study of T-cell memory formation after mild COVID-19. Germline V gene data show CDR1 as DFQATT and CDR2 as SNEGSKA (reference sequence). The CDR3 runs to 14 residues. Between the trimmed V and J ends, which lost 0 bases and 4 bases, there was a span of 12 bases.

The chain joins TRBV20-1 to TRBJ2-5, with D possibly being TRBD1 (5 bases). This TCR was recovered from an adult woman who had mild COVID-19 (a few samples of this study predate the infection). Cell type and time point are not known. Sequenced: PBMCs or a T cell subset sorted from them (not recorded which). CDR3 nucleotides: TGCAGTGCTAGAGATTTCAGGCAGGGAGAGACCCAGTACTTC. Translation gives CSARDFRQGETQYF.